The 8 T cell receptor beta chains given below trace back to one sample, sequenced in a study of blood T cell repertoires in COVID-19. Clones were sequenced by immunoSEQ multiplex PCR, and TCRdb holds only the in-frame ones, with some missing. The sample lists approximately 28,000 clones, roughly 80% occurring once. Sequenced: peripheral blood. These receptors were collected from a woman between 65 and 79 years old with active or convalescent COVID-19.

The chain carries TRBV6-1 and TRBJ1-1; 7 bases agree with TRBD1. Germline V gene sequence: CDR1 MNHNS, CDR2 SASEGT. V was clipped by 1 base and J by 10 bases; unmatched bases: 9. The CDR3 extends over 14 amino acids. CDR3 in amino acids: CASSEVLGAGGAFF. Here the CDR3 DNA reads TGTGCCAGCAGTGAAGTGTTGGGGGCAGGGGGAGCTTTCTTT.

V gene TRBV7-2 combines with J gene TRBJ1-3; no clear D gene. CDR1 and CDR2 (germline): SGHTA, FQGNSA. The CDR3 totals 15 residues. Trimming pared 4 bases from V and 0 bases from J, leaving 10 bases between. CDR3 nucleotide sequence: TGTGCCAGCAGCTACGATCCGAGCTCTGGAAACACCATATATTTT. Translated, it gives CASSYDPSSGNTIYF.

The J gene is TRBJ2-4, the V gene TRBV3-1 (or the pseudogene TRBV3-2); weak D call: TRBD2 (5 bases). The CDR3 contains 16 residues. V dropped 1 base and J dropped 2 bases, with 12 bases sitting between them. Germline CDR1 reads LGHDT; CDR2 reads YNNKEL (reference sequence). The chain's CDR3 is CASSQASLATKNIQYF. CDR3 sequence (DNA): TGTGCCAGCAGCCAAGCTTCCCTAGCAACCAAAAACATTCAGTACTTC.

This clone came up a few times. V and J are TRBV3-1 (or the pseudogene TRBV3-2) and TRBJ2-7; no firm D call. Trimming left V 3 bases short and J 6 bases short, with 9 bases between. This CDR3 is built from 12 residues. Germline loops: CDR1 LGHDT, CDR2 YNNKEL (reference sequence). CDR3: CASSQAESEQYF. The CDR3 DNA reads as TGTGCCAGCAGCCAGGCGGAGTCCGAGCAGTACTTC.

The rearrangement joins TRBV19 to TRBJ2-4; TRBD1 agrees at 8 bases. V shed 5 bases, J shed 11 bases, and the junction held 17 bases outside the gene matches. Germline V lookup: CDR1 LNHDA, CDR2 SQIVND (reference sequence). The CDR3 has 16 residues. The CDR3 here is CASSHARTGTRSVQYF. The DNA for the CDR3 is TGTGCCAGTAGTCACGCTCGGACAGGGACCCGTTCTGTTCAGTACTTC.

The chain is built from TRBV27 and TRBJ2-7, with TRBD2 as a possible D gene (5 bases). The germline gives CDR1 MNHEY, CDR2 SMNVEV (reference sequence). Trimming shortened V by 4 bases and J by 6 bases, and 16 bases separated the two germline ends. This CDR3 is 14 amino acids long. CDR3 sequence reads: CASSWYGVESEQYF. The CDR3 DNA reads as TGTGCCAGCAGTTGGTACGGGGTTGAATCCGAGCAGTACTTC.

V is TRBV6-6 and J is TRBJ2-1, with 11 positions matching TRBD2. Germline values: CDR1 MNHNY, CDR2 SVGAGI (reference sequence). The junction had 4 bases not matched to a gene; V was cut back by 9 bases and J by 6 bases. This CDR3 is 13 amino acids long. Here the CDR3 reads CASGLAGGNEQFF. The CDR3 coding sequence is TGTGCCAGTGGACTAGCGGGTGGCAATGAGCAGTTCTTC.

The chain carries TRBV6-5 and TRBJ1-1; no clear D. Germline V CDR1 and CDR2: MNHEY, SVGAGI. With 6 bases removed from V and 0 bases from J, the gap between germline ends came to 11 bases. CDR3 size: 14 residues. The CDR3 loop reads CASRDIYMNTEAFF. In DNA, the CDR3 is TGTGCCAGCAGAGACATATACATGAACACTGAAGCTTTCTTT.